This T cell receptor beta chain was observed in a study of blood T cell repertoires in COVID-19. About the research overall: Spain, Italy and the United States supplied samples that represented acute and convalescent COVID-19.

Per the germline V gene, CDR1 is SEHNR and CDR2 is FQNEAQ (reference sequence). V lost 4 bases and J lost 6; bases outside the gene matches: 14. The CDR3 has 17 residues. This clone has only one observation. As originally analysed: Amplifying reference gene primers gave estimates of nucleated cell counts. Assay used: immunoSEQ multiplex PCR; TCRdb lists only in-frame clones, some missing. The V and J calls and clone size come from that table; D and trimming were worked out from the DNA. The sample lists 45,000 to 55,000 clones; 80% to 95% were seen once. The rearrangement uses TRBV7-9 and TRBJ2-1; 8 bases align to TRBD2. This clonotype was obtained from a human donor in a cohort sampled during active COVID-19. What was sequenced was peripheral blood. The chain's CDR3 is CASSSRGGVSGTNEQFF. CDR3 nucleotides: TGTGCCAGCAGCTCTAGAGGCGGTGTTAGCGGGACCAATGAGCAGTTCTTC.